This TCR beta chain derives from a study of cytomegalovirus exposure and HLA in healthy donors. This CDR3 spans 15 amino acids. The junction had 14 bases not matched to a gene; V was cut back by 11 bases and J by 7 bases. Looked up from germline, CDR1 is ENHRY and CDR2 is SYGVKD. This clone was detected only once. Its antigen is unidentified. Study-level results: Excluded were some V segments that proved indistinguishable, including TRBV6-2 and TRBV6-3. Presence/absence analyses took donor sequencing depth as roughly uniform. As was reported, the HLA-A and HLA-B alleles of most subjects were accurately predicted from TCR beta sequences. A later analysis linked a missense variant in DCLRE1C to the trimming of TCR beta V and J genes.

Primers included in the PCR were 60 Vbeta and 13 Jbeta primers. The repertoire was sequenced with immunoSEQ multiplex PCR; TCRdb's copy has only in-frame clones and lacks some. The sample yields some 250,000 clones, more than 75% seen once. This chain links TRBV10-3 with TRBJ2-1; 10 nucleotides line up with TRBD2. Sequencing was carried out using PBMCs. This sequence was found in a middle-aged woman in good health and CMV-seropositive. CDR3 sequence reads: CASGEGAGGRNEQFF. DNA for the CDR3: TGTGCCTCAGGCGAGGGAGCGGGGGGGCGGAATGAGCAGTTCTTC.